This T cell receptor beta chain was captured in a study of Ad26.COV2.S vaccination and SARS-CoV-2 variants. Study information: Intramuscular Ad26.COV2.S at 5x10^10 or 1x10^11 viral particles.

The CDR3 is 14 residues long. V trimming: 3 bases; J trimming: 4 bases; junction bases outside the gene matches: 2. Per germline, CDR1 SGHTS and CDR2 YDEGEE. Here immunoSEQ multiplex PCR was the method, and the copy in TCRdb shows in-frame clones only, minus some. The data contain hundreds of thousands of clones, approximately 89% of them singletons. The study's findings and limits: After vaccination, reports described spike-specific CD8+ and CD4+ T cell responses as showing substantial breadth. Placebo recipients had lower spike-specific TCR breadth than vaccine recipients.

With regard to this clone: Its antigen is unidentified.

As to treatment: 15 to 20 received Ad26.COV2.S at low or high dose, single or two shots; a few received placebo; per-sample allocation not given. Each sample was drawn 63 days after the first injection (of vaccine or placebo). Immunization relied on an Ad26 vector, which expressed Wuhan-strain SARS-CoV-2 spike. The sequence was collected from a person aged 18-60 years who received the Ad26.COV2.S COVID-19 vaccine or a placebo. The sample was peripheral blood, taken in a trial of Ad26.COV2.S vaccine versus placebo. This chain joins TRBV5-8 and TRBJ1-5; 9 bases are a match to TRBD1. The CDR3 here is CASSSGQGNQPQHF. The CDR3 DNA is TGTGCCAGCAGCTCTGGACAGGGGAATCAGCCCCAGCATTTT. Using reference TRBV5-8 and TRBJ1-5 for the parts outside the CDR3, the full variable domain is EAGVTQSPTHLIKTRGQQATLRCSPISGHTSVYWYQQALGLGLQFLLWYDEGEERNRGNFPPRFSGRQFPNYSSELNVNALELEDSALYLCASSSGQGNQPQHFGDGTRLSIL.